The present entry profiles one TCR beta chain with its context. Antigen unknown. This sample is part of a study of CD8+ T cells in alopecia areata. Overall study: Administration of oral tofacitinib to treated patients was at 5 to 10 mg twice daily. Tofacitinib ran 6 to 18 months, followed by 6 months off drug.

Findings and limits, study-wide: Alopecia totalis/universalis scalp especially showed more expanded CD8+ clones than normal scalp.

Specified treatment: oral pan-JAK inhibitor, 5-10 mg twice daily. RNA, once extracted, was reverse transcribed into cDNA for use as the sequencing template. This table comes from immunoSEQ multiplex PCR, and its TCRdb copy is limited to in-frame clones, with some not included. The sample contains about 180,000 clones, 51% of which appear only once. The CDR3 length is 11 residues. Germline V CDR1 and CDR2: SQVTM, ANQGSEA. The ends were cut back, 1 base at V and 6 bases at J, with 4 bases in the middle. The source is a human donor with alopecia areata. The chain combines TRBV29-1 with TRBJ2-1; D not resolved. Sequences were derived from CD8+ T cells sorted from blood, sampled around week 53, from a patient treated with tofacitinib. The CDR3 nucleotides read TGCAGCGTTGAAGTTGCCAATGAGCAGTTCTTC. The encoded protein is CSVEVANEQFF.